This entry concerns a single TCR beta chain. This clone was observed a few times. The antigen it recognizes is unknown. No base quality values were provided; no much bigger clone lies one nucleotide off. The immunoSEQ Assay, a bias-controlled multiplex PCR, was used to amplify TCRbeta CDR3 regions from genomic DNA. The paper's data handling went like this. Nucleated cell counts per sample were estimated from amplification of reference gene primers within the assay. To quantify the absolute abundance of each unique TCRbeta CDR3 rearrangement, sequence reads were collapsed and filtered. Productive Simpson clonality was computed per sample as the square root of Simpson's diversity index over productive rearrangements. TCRdb's version of the immuneACCESS table is confined to in-frame rearrangements and falls short of the full clone set. An unresolved V gene accounts for under half of the shortfall where checked; the remainder is of unknown origin. The DNA gave D and trimming, while V, J and clone size come from that table. For this sample there are about 45,000 clones; over 80% appear just once. The ten largest make up 8.2% of the sample.

This specimen comes from a study of blood T cell repertoires in COVID-19 (dated by TCRdb to the early 2020s). At the level of the whole study: Samples covering the acute and convalescent phases of COVID-19 were provided by collaborators in the United States, Italy and Spain. The material from the prospective study consisted of cDNA or gDNA derived from T cells, B-cell-depleted T cells, or PBMCs. The dataset comprised deeply sampled blood TCRbeta repertoires from subjects exposed to, actively infected with, or recovered from COVID-19. The repertoires were released in a freely available public database intended as a resource for research on the immune response to SARS-CoV-2. The samples were drawn from the first 160 participants of the ongoing ImmuneRACE study and from roughly 1,300 subjects provided by 6 global collaborators. Sample metadata almost always included a de-identified subject ID, COVID-19 status, age in years and sex. Where HLA class I and class II types were available, the types were taken from metadata supplied by the sample provider, not from assay-based typing. Results and caveats for the whole study, not just this receptor: How much clinical and demographic metadata was included differed by source and by participant, and the metadata was provided uncurated.

Whole blood was collected in K2EDTA tubes by collaborating institutions according to the institutions' own protocols. For TCRbeta analysis, collaborators shipped samples in one of three forms: frozen whole blood, isolated PBMCs, or DNA extracted from either of those sample types. CDR1 SGHRS and CDR2 YFSETQ are derived from the germline V gene. From its cysteine to its phenylalanine, the CDR3 spans 16 amino acids. This entry keeps only the CDR3 DNA: 48 bases, framed from base 1. Compared with germline, V lacks 0 bases and J lacks 8 bases; bases without a gene match: 11. This TCR came from a man at least 80 years old in a cohort sampled during active COVID-19. Sequenced input: peripheral blood. Recombination joined TRBV5-1 with TRBJ2-4; TRBD1 lines up with 7 middle nucleotides. The CDR3 here reads CASSLESARGTHIQYF. At the DNA level, the sequence is TGCGCCAGCAGCTTGGAAAGCGCCAGGGGGACGCACATTCAGTACTTC.